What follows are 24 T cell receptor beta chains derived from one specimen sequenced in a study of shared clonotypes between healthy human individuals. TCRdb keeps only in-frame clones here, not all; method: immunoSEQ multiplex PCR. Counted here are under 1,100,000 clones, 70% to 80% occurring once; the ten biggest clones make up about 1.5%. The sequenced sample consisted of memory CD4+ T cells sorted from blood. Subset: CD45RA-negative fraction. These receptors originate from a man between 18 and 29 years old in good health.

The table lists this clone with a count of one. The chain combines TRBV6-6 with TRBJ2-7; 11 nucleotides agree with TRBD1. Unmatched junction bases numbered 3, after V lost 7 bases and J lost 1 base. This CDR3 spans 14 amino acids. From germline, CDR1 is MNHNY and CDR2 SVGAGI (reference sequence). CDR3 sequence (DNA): TGTGCCAGCAAAGGACAGGGGGCTTCCTACGAGCAGTACTTC. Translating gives CASKGQGASYEQYF.

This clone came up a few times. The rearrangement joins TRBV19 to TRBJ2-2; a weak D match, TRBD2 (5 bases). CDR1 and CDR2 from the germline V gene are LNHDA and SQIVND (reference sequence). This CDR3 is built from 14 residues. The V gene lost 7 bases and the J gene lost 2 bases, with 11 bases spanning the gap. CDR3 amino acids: CASMYGINTGELFF. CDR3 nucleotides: TGTGCCAGTATGTACGGGATAAACACCGGGGAGCTGTTTTTT.

The CDR3 region has the DNA TGCGCCAGCAGCTCCGGGTATTTACTAGCGGGGGGCATGAACACCGGGGAGCTGTTTTTT. It yields the protein CASSSGYLLAGGMNTGELFF. The chain uses TRBV5-1 and TRBJ2-2; TRBD2 aligns across 12 bases. V lost 3 bases and J lost 1; bases outside the gene matches: 13. Germline V lookup: CDR1 SGHRS, CDR2 YFSETQ. This CDR3 is 20 amino acids long.

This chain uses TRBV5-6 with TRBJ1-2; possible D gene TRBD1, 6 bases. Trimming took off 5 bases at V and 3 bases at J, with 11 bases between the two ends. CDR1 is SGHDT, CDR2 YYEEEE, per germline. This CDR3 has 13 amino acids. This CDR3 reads CASRNTGYYGYTF. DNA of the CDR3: TGTGCCAGCAGAAATACAGGGTACTATGGCTACACCTTC.

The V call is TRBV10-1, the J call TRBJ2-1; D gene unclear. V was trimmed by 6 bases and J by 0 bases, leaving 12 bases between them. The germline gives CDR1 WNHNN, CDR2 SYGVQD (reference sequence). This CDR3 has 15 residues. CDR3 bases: TGCGCCAGCAGAGAGGTTACACTCTCCTACAATGAGCAGTTCTTC. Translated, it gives CASREVTLSYNEQFF.

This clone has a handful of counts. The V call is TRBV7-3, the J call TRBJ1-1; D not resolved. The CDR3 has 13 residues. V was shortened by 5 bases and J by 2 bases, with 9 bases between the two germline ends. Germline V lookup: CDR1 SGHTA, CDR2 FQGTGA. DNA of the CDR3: TGTGCCAGCAGCCTCACAGATAACACTGAAGCTTTCTTT. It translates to CASSLTDNTEAFF.

CDR3 in DNA: TGCGCCAGCAGCATACAGGGGGCAACTAATGAAAAACTGTTTTTT. Protein product: CASSIQGATNEKLFF. The chain has TRBV5-1 and TRBJ1-4, with TRBD1 matching 8 bases. CDR3 size: 15 residues. From germline, CDR1 is SGHRS and CDR2 YFSETQ. The V and J ends lost 4 bases and 0 bases, in that order; junction bases with no gene match: 2. The full variable domain, completed using reference TRBV5-1 and TRBJ1-4, is KAGVTQTPRYLIKTRGQQVTLSCSPISGHRSVSWYQQTPGQGLQFLFEYFSETQRNKGNFPGRFSGRQFSNSRSEMNVSTLELGDSALYLCASSIQGATNEKLFFGSGTQLSVL.

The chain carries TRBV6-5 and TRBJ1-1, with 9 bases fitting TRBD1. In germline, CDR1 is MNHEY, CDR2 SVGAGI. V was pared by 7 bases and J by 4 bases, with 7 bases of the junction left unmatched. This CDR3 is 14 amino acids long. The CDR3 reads CASKLQGAGTEAFF. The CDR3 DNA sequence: TGTGCCAGCAAATTACAGGGGGCAGGCACTGAAGCTTTCTTT.

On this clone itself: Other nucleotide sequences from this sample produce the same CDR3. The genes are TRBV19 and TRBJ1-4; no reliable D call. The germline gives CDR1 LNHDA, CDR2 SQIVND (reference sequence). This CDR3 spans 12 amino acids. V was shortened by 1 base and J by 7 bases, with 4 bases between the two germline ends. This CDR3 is CASSIGGEKLFF. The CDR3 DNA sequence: TGTGCCAGTAGTATAGGCGGTGAAAAACTGTTTTTT.

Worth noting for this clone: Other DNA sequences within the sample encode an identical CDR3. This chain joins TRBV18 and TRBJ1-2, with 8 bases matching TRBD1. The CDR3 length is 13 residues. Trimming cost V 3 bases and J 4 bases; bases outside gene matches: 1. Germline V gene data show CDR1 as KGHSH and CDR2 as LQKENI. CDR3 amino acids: CASSPDRAYGYTF. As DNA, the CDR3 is TGTGCCAGCTCACCGGACAGGGCCTATGGCTACACCTTC.

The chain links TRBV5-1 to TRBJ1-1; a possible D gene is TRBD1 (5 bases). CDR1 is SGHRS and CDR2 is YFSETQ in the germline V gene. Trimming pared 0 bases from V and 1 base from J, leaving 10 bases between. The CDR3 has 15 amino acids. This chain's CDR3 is CASSLAGTENTEAFF. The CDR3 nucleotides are TGCGCCAGCAGCTTGGCCGGGACCGAGAACACTGAAGCTTTCTTT.

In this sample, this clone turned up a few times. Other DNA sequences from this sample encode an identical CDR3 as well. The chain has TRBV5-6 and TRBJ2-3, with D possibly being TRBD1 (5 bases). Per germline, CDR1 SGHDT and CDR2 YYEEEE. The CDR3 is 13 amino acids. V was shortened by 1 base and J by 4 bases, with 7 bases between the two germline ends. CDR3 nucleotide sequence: TGTGCCAGCAGCTTGCCAGGGCCAGATACGCAGTATTTT. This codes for CASSLPGPDTQYF. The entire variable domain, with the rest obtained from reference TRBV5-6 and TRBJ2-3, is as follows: DAGVTQSPTHLIKTRGQQVTLRCSPKSGHDTVSWYQQALGQGPQFIFQYYEEEERQRGNFPDRFSGHQFPNYSSELNVNALLLGDSALYLCASSLPGPDTQYFGPGTRLTVL.

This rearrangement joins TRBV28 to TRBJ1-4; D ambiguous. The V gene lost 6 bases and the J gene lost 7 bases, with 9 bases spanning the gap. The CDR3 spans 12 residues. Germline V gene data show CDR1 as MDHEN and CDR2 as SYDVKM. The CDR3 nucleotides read TGTGCCAGCAGGAGACGCCTTGAAAAACTGTTTTTT. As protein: CASRRRLEKLFF.

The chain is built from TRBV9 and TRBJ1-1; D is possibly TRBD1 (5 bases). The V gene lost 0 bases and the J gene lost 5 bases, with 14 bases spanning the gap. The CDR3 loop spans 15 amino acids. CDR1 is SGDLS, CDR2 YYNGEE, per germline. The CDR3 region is CASSVAAGQGTEAFF. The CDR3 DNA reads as TGTGCCAGCAGCGTAGCGGCAGGGCAAGGGACTGAAGCTTTCTTT.

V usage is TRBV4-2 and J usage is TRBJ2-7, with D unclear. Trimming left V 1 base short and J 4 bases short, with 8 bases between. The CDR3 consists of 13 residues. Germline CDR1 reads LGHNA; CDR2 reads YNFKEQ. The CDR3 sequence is CASSQGWSYEQYF. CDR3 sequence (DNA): TGTGCCAGCAGCCAAGGCTGGTCATACGAGCAGTACTTC.

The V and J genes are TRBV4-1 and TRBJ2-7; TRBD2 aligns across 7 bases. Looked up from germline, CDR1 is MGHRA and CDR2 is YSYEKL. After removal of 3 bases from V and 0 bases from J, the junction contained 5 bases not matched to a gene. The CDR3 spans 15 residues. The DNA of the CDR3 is TGCGCCAGCAGCCAGGCTCGGACTAGCTCCTACGAGCAGTACTTC. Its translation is CASSQARTSSYEQYF.

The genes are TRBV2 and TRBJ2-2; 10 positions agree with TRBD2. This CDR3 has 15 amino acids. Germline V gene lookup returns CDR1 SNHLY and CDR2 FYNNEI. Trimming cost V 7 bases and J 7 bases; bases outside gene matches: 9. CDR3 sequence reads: CASMVSSGSVGELFF. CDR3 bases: TGTGCCAGCATGGTCTCTAGCGGGAGCGTCGGGGAGCTGTTTTTT.

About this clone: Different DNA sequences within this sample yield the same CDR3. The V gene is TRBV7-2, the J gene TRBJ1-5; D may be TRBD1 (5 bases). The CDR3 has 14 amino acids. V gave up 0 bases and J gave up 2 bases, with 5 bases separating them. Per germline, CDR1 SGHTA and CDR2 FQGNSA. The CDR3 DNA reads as TGTGCCAGCAGCTTAGCAGGGGGCAATCAGCCCCAGCATTTT. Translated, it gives CASSLAGGNQPQHF.

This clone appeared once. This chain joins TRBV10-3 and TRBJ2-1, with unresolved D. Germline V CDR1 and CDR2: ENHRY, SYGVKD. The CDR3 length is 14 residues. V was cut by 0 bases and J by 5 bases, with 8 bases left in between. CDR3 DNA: TGTGCCATCAGTGAGTCGGTCAGAAACAATGAGCAGTTCTTC. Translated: CAISESVRNNEQFF.

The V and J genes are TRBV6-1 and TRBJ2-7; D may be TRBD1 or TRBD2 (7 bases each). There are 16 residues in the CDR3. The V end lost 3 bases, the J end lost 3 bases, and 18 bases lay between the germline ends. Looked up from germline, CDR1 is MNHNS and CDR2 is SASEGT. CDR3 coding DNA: TGTGCCAGCAGTGATACCGGCAGGGGGGGAAGCTACGAGCAGTACTTC. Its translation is CASSDTGRGGSYEQYF.

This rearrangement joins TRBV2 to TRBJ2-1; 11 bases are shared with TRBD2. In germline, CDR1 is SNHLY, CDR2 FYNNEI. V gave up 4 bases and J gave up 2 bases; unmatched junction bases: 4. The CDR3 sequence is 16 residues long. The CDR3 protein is CASSAGTSGTYNEQFF. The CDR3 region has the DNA TGTGCCAGCAGTGCCGGGACTAGCGGTACCTACAATGAGCAGTTCTTC.

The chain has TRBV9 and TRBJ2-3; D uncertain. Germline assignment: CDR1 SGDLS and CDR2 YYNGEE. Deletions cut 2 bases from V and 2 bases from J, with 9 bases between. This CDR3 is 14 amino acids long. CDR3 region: CASSVRYLTDTQYF. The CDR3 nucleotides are TGTGCCAGCAGCGTTCGCTATCTCACAGATACGCAGTATTTT. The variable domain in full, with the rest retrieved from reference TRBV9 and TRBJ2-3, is DSGVTQTPKHLITATGQRVTLRCSPRSGDLSVYWYQQSLDQGLQFLIQYYNGEERAKGNILERFSAQQFPDLHSELNLSSLELGDSALYFCASSVRYLTDTQYFGPGTRLTVL.

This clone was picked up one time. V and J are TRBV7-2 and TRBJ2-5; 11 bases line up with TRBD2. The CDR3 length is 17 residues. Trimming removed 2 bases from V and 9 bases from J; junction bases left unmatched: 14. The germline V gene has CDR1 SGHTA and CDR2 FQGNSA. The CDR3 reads CASSLQGTSGNKRPQYF. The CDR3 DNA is TGTGCCAGCAGCTTACAGGGGACTAGCGGAAACAAGAGACCCCAGTACTTC.

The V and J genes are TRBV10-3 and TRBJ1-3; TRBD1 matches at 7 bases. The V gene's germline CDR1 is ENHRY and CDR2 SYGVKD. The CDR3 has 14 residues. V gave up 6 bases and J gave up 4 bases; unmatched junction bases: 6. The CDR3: CAIRETGTGNTIYF. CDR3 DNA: TGTGCCATCAGGGAGACAGGGACGGGAAACACCATATATTTT.